This T cell receptor beta chain was captured by sequencing in a study of blood T cell repertoires in COVID-19. Turning to the study itself: Both acute and convalescent COVID-19 samples were obtained from the United States, Italy and Spain. PBMCs, B-cell-depleted T cells, or T cells provided the cDNA or gDNA that made up the material.

Authors' methods: Amplification of reference gene primers was used by the study to estimate nucleated cell counts. Clones were read by immunoSEQ multiplex PCR, and TCRdb kept only the in-frame ones, dropping some. Clone size and the V and J calls come from that table; the DNA yielded D and trimming. The table records 240,000 or so clones, approximately 80% of them present only once. Seattle participants joined during active infection and were tracked over time. The sample comprised peripheral blood. This receptor was identified in a woman older than 75 with COVID-19, enrolled during active disease.

CDR3 coding DNA: TGTGCCAGCAGCCAAGAAAAGGCGGGAGGCTACACCTTC. This translates into CASSQEKAGGYTF. The chain uses TRBV3-1 (or the pseudogene TRBV3-2) and TRBJ1-2; no clear D gene. Germline-derived CDR1 and CDR2 are LGHDT and YNNKEL (reference sequence). The CDR3 consists of 13 residues. V was clipped by 0 bases and J by 8 bases, with 10 bases between them.